Reported below is one T cell receptor beta chain. This entry comes from a study of T cell responses to AZD1222 COVID-19 vaccine. The assay was immunoSEQ multiplex PCR, and TCRdb's table has in-frame clones only and misses some. The sample lists 90,000 to 120,000 clones, over 80% seen once, with less than 7.5% in the top ten. Germline loops: CDR1 SGHDT, CDR2 YYEEEE. CDR3 length equals 15 residues. The ends lost 2 bases at V and 2 bases at J; junction bases unmatched: 4. This TCR was sampled from an adult who received the AZD1222 COVID-19 vaccine. This sequence joins TRBV5-6 and TRBJ1-5; 7 bases line up with TRBD1. The sequences come from peripheral blood, collected 28 days after the second AZD1222 dose. The CDR3, as DNA: TGTGCCAGCAGCTTACAGGGGTTAGGCAATCAGCCCCAGCATTTT. It specifies CASSLQGLGNQPQHF.